This T cell receptor (beta chain) was found in a study of T cell clonality in common variable immunodeficiency. The sample holds many counts of this clone. The read ends 3 residues early relative to the CDR3; the germline J gene fills the gap. Sequencing used immunoSEQ multiplex PCR; TCRdb keeps in-frame clones, though not all of them. The sample includes about 43,000 clones, none of them occurring once. V lost 2 bases, J lost 5 bases, and 14 bases stayed unmatched. The CDR3 is made up of 17 amino acids. Per germline, CDR1 MGHRA and CDR2 YSYEKL. This receptor was identified in a person aged 18 to 75 in good health. Source material: peripheral blood mononuclear cells. The V call is TRBV4-1, the J call TRBJ2-7; 8 nucleotides match TRBD2. Partial CDR3 DNA: TGCGCCAGCAGCCAATTCCTTCCCGGGACTAGGATCCACGAG. Residues: CASSQFLPGTRIHE. The CDR3 reads in full as CASSQFLPGTRIHEQYF.